This entry lists 29 T cell receptor beta chains sequenced from one sample in a study of T cells in Graves' hyperthyroidism and ophthalmopathy. Amplified regions were TCR beta CDR3 sequences from RNA transcripts. The HTBI primer set drove a first-round RT-PCR of the TCR CDR3. TCRdb independently ran MiXCR on the multiplex PCR reads; one entry per CDR3 protein. Among under 650,000 distinct CDR3 sequences listed, around 16% were seen once. The sample comprised blood. Every receptor here comes from a woman in her 30s with Graves' hyperthyroidism.

CDR3: CASSLVYPPGTSGTGNGYNEQFF. The CDR3 DNA reads TGTGCCAGCAGCTTAGTCTATCCCCCCGGGACTAGCGGTACCGGGAATGGATACAATGAGCAGTTCTTC. This chain uses TRBV11-3 with TRBJ2-1, with 11 positions matching TRBD2. The V gene end was trimmed by 1 base and the J gene end by 4 bases; junction bases not matched to a gene: 24. The germline V gene has CDR1 SGHNT and CDR2 YENEEA. The CDR3 is made up of 23 amino acids.

The gene calls are TRBV3-1 and TRBJ2-3, with 7 bases that match TRBD2. Germline V gives CDR1 LGHDT, CDR2 YNNKEL (reference sequence). This CDR3 contains 16 residues. The trim removed 4 bases at V and 0 bases at J, leaving 7 bases unmatched. CDR3 region: CASSLLAAPSTDTQYF. The CDR3 nucleotides read TGTGCCAGCAGCCTTCTAGCGGCACCCAGCACAGATACGCAGTATTTT.

This clonotype was seen more than once but under ten times. The chain links TRBV12-3 or TRBV12-4 to TRBJ2-1; 7 bases are shared with TRBD2. The V gene end was trimmed by 6 bases and the J gene end by 6 bases; junction bases not matched to a gene: 11. This CDR3 has 15 amino acids. DNA of the CDR3: TGTGCCAGCAGCCCGCCCTCGGGAGGAGGCAATGAGCAGTTCTTC. It codes for CASSPPSGGGNEQFF.

This clonotype was found many times. This chain connects TRBV28 to TRBJ1-5; no clear D gene. V lost 5 bases and J lost 2, with 16 bases in between. The CDR3 loop spans 16 amino acids. Germline lookup yields CDR1 MDHEN and CDR2 SYDVKM. The CDR3, as DNA: TGTGCCAGCAGTCACCCTCTCCAGTCGGGCAATCAGCCCCAGCATTTT. Translating it yields CASSHPLQSGNQPQHF. Variable domain in full (rest from reference TRBV28 and TRBJ1-5): DVKVTQSSRYLVKRTGEKVFLECVQDMDHENMFWYRQDPGLGLRLIYFSYDVKMKEKGDIPEGYSVSREKKERFSLILESASTNQTSMYLCASSHPLQSGNQPQHFGDGTRLSIL.

DNA of the CDR3: TGTGCCAGCTCACCACCGGAAGGCTCCTACGAGCAGTACTTC. It codes for CASSPPEGSYEQYF. The rearrangement joins TRBV18 to TRBJ2-7; D remains ambiguous. Germline V CDR1 and CDR2: KGHSH, LQKENI. The V and J ends lost 0 bases and 0 bases respectively, with 6 bases between them. The CDR3 loop spans 14 amino acids. Together with reference TRBV18 and TRBJ2-7, the CDR3 gives the full variable domain: NAGVMQNPRHLVRRRGQEARLRCSPMKGHSHVYWYRQLPEEGLKFMVYLQKENIIDESGMPKERFSAEFPKEGPSILRIQQVVRGDSAAYFCASSPPEGSYEQYFGPGTRLTVT.

This chain connects TRBV12-3 or TRBV12-4 to TRBJ2-5; no clear D gene. The germline V and J ends were trimmed by 7 bases and 4 bases, with 13 bases remaining between them. There are 13 residues in the CDR3. The chain's CDR3 is CASTLNLGETQYF. The CDR3 bases are TGTGCCAGCACCCTTAACTTAGGAGAGACCCAGTACTTC.

This clonotype has a count of ten or more. CDR3 amino acids: CSARLRTGTSYEQYF. The DNA of the CDR3 is TGCAGTGCTAGACTCCGCACCGGGACGAGCTACGAGCAGTACTTC. The chain employs TRBV20-1 and TRBJ2-7; the D gene could be TRBD1 or TRBD2 (5 bases each). The CDR3 length is 15 residues. V lost 2 bases, J lost 3 bases, and 17 bases lay in between. Germline CDR1 reads DFQATT; CDR2 reads SNEGSKA (reference sequence).

Ten or more counts support this clonotype. The J gene is TRBJ1-3, the V gene TRBV6-1, with TRBD1 matching 7 bases. Germline V gene sequence: CDR1 MNHNS, CDR2 SASEGT. Germline trimming cut 5 bases from V and 0 bases from J; bases unmatched to any gene: 4. This CDR3 spans 15 amino acids. The CDR3 DNA reads TGTGCCAGCAGTCGGACAGGAGGCTCTGGAAACACCATATATTTT. Translating it yields CASSRTGGSGNTIYF.

At least ten counts were recorded for this clonotype. V is TRBV11-2 and J is TRBJ1-3; TRBD1 matches 7 bases. There are 14 residues in the CDR3. Germline assignment: CDR1 SGHAT and CDR2 FQNNGV. V trimming: 5 bases; J trimming: 8 bases; junction bases outside the gene matches: 9. This CDR3 is CASSQRNQGDTIYF. Written as DNA, the CDR3 is TGTGCCAGCAGCCAACGAAACCAGGGGGACACCATATATTTT.

This clonotype was found many times. V usage is TRBV7-9 and J usage is TRBJ2-7; 7 bases map to TRBD1. Unmatched junction bases numbered 5, after V lost 5 bases and J lost 4 bases. Germline V gives CDR1 SEHNR, CDR2 FQNEAQ (reference sequence). This CDR3 is built from 13 residues. The CDR3 nucleotides read TGTGCCAGCAGCCCCCGGGACAGATACGAGCAGTACTTC. Translated, it gives CASSPRDRYEQYF. Based on the CDR3 plus reference TRBV7-9 and TRBJ2-7, the full variable domain is DTGVSQNPRHKITKRGQNVTFRCDPISEHNRLYWYRQTLGQGPEFLTYFQNEAQLEKSRLLSDRFSAERPKGSFSTLEIQRTEQGDSAMYLCASSPRDRYEQYFGPGTRLTVT.

This clonotype occurred a few times. The V and J genes are TRBV12-3 or TRBV12-4 and TRBJ2-5; tentatively, D is TRBD1 or TRBD2 (5 bases each). V shed 0 bases and J shed 1 base, with 15 bases lying between them. The CDR3 is 17 residues long. The CDR3 is CASSLALWGSGQETQYF. DNA for the CDR3: TGTGCCAGCAGTTTAGCGCTTTGGGGGAGTGGCCAAGAGACCCAGTACTTC.

The J gene is TRBJ1-1, the V gene TRBV7-2, with no clear D. This CDR3 has 15 amino acids. V was clipped by 4 bases and J by 9 bases, with 21 bases between them. Germline V gives CDR1 SGHTA, CDR2 FQGNSA. The CDR3 sequence: CASSSYRGDPEKAFF. DNA for the CDR3: TGTGCCAGCAGCTCTTATCGGGGTGACCCAGAAAAAGCTTTCTTT.

The chain is built from TRBV25-1 and TRBJ2-7, with D possibly being TRBD1 or TRBD2 (7 bases each). Per germline, CDR1 MGHDK and CDR2 SYGVNS. The CDR3 contains 14 residues. The germline V and J ends were trimmed by 4 bases and 3 bases, with 13 bases remaining between them. The CDR3 DNA follows: TGTGCCAGCAGTGCAGGGGGAGGGATCTACGAGCAGTACTTC. This gives the protein CASSAGGGIYEQYF.

This clonotype was counted many times. This rearrangement joins TRBV6-2 or TRBV6-3 to TRBJ2-1; perhaps TRBD2 as D (6 bases). Germline lookup yields CDR1 MNHEY and CDR2 SVGEGT. The CDR3 is 12 amino acids. Trimming pared 5 bases from V and 9 bases from J, leaving 11 bases between. CDR3 nucleotides: TGTGCCAGCAGTCGACTAGTAGGTGAGCAGTTCTTC. It specifies CASSRLVGEQFF.

This clonotype was recorded at least ten times. V gene TRBV20-1 combines with J gene TRBJ2-7; TRBD1 aligns across 7 bases. Germline loops: CDR1 DFQATT, CDR2 SNEGSKA (reference sequence). The CDR3 length is 14 residues. The ends lost 6 bases at V and 1 base at J; junction bases unmatched: 9. For the CDR3, the DNA is TGCAGTGCCAACTCAGGGGGTAATTCCTACGAGCAGTACTTC. The encoded protein is CSANSGGNSYEQYF.

This clonotype was found many times. The chain links TRBV28 to TRBJ2-3, with D tentatively TRBD2 (5 bases). Per the germline V gene, CDR1 is MDHEN and CDR2 is SYDVKM. V lost 3 bases and J 5 bases, leaving 12 bases between the germline ends. The length of the CDR3 is 14 residues. CDR3 sequence reads: CASSLRAELDTQYF. The CDR3, as DNA: TGTGCCAGCAGTTTGCGAGCGGAGTTAGATACGCAGTATTTT.

V gene TRBV20-1 combines with J gene TRBJ1-6; tentatively, D is TRBD1 (5 bases). The germline V and J ends were trimmed by 4 bases and 6 bases, with 13 bases remaining between them. The germline V gene encodes CDR1 DFQATT and CDR2 SNEGSKA (reference sequence). The CDR3 runs 14 residues. CDR3 nucleotides: TGCAGTGCTACGACCAGGGCCCCTAATTCACCCCTCCACTTT. This gives the protein CSATTRAPNSPLHF.

Ten or more counts support this clonotype. V gene TRBV12-3 or TRBV12-4 combines with J gene TRBJ2-3, with TRBD1 matching over 11 bases. The CDR3 extends over 14 amino acids. The V gene end was trimmed by 7 bases and the J gene end by 1 base; junction bases not matched to a gene: 1. The CDR3 DNA reads TGTGCCAGCACGGGACAGGGGGGCACAGATACGCAGTATTTT. Amino acid sequence: CASTGQGGTDTQYF.

V usage is TRBV7-2 and J usage is TRBJ2-1; tentative D call: TRBD1 (6 bases). The germline CDR1 and CDR2 sequences are SGHTA and FQGNSA. The CDR3 spans 15 residues. V was cut by 5 bases and J by 3 bases, with 14 bases left in between. DNA for the CDR3: TGTGCCAGCAGCAAAACAGGGACCAACTACAATGAGCAGTTCTTC. This codes for CASSKTGTNYNEQFF.

This clonotype was observed many times. The V and J genes are TRBV27 and TRBJ2-7; a possible D gene is TRBD2 (5 bases). Trimming stripped 5 bases from V and 3 bases from J, with 11 bases between. The CDR3 covers 13 residues. The germline V gene has CDR1 MNHEY and CDR2 SMNVEV (reference sequence). The DNA for the CDR3 is TGTGCCAGCAGTATAACCGGGGACTACGAGCAGTACTTC. Amino acid sequence: CASSITGDYEQYF.

This clonotype came up a few times. The genes are TRBV29-1 and TRBJ1-1; D is ambiguous. Germline assignment: CDR1 SQVTM and CDR2 ANQGSEA. The CDR3 is 11 residues long. Between the trimmed V and J ends, which lost 2 bases and 5 bases, there was a span of 6 bases. The CDR3 nucleotides read TGCAGCGTTGAAACTCCAACTGAAGCTTTCTTT. This sequence encodes CSVETPTEAFF.

The V gene is TRBV5-1, the J gene TRBJ2-1, with D possibly TRBD2 on 5 matching bases. CDR1 and CDR2 (germline): SGHRS, YFSETQ. Deletions cut 5 bases from V and 5 bases from J, with 17 bases between. CDR3 length: 15 residues. The CDR3 reads CASSRSRGWHNEQFF. Written as DNA, the CDR3 is TGCGCCAGCAGTAGGAGCCGGGGTTGGCACAATGAGCAGTTCTTC.

This chain links TRBV6-1 with TRBJ1-5; 8 positions agree with TRBD1. The V gene's germline CDR1 is MNHNS and CDR2 SASEGT. V lost 6 bases and J lost 5; bases outside the gene matches: 6. CDR3 length: 14 amino acids. The CDR3 loop is CASRPGQGYQPQHF. In DNA form, the CDR3 reads TGTGCCAGCAGACCCGGACAGGGCTATCAGCCCCAGCATTTT.

This clonotype appeared many times. CDR3 amino acids: CSVEVWGHGYTF. CDR3 DNA: TGCAGCGTTGAAGTTTGGGGGCATGGCTACACCTTC. V gene TRBV29-1 combines with J gene TRBJ1-2; tentatively, D is TRBD1 (6 bases). Trimming shortened V by 1 base and J by 6 bases, and 9 bases separated the two germline ends. Germline loops: CDR1 SQVTM, CDR2 ANQGSEA. CDR3 length: 12 amino acids. Full variable domain (outside the CDR3, taken from reference TRBV29-1 and TRBJ1-2): SAVISQKPSRDICQRGTSLTIQCQVDSQVTMMFWYRQQPGQSLTLIATANQGSEATYESGFVIDKFPISRPNLTFSTLTVSNMSPEDSSIYLCSVEVWGHGYTFGSGTRLTVV.

This clonotype showed up many times. The CDR3 reads CASSDWDRSGNTIYF. DNA of the CDR3: TGTGCCAGCAGTGACTGGGACAGATCTGGAAACACCATATATTTT. The rearrangement uses TRBV2 and TRBJ1-3; the match to TRBD1 covers 7 bases. The CDR3 length is 15 residues. Looked up from germline, CDR1 is SNHLY and CDR2 is FYNNEI. V dropped 3 bases and J dropped 1; count of bases not matched to a gene: 3.

The sample holds many counts of this clonotype. The rearrangement links TRBV11-3 to TRBJ2-1; 14 bases are shared with TRBD2. This CDR3 region has 22 residues. After removal of 0 bases from V and 6 bases from J, the junction contained 19 bases not matched to a gene. Germline V gene data show CDR1 as SGHNT and CDR2 as YENEEA. CDR3 sequence reads: CASSLEGRGLAGVRYPGNEQFF. The CDR3 DNA is TGTGCCAGCAGCTTAGAAGGGAGGGGACTAGCGGGAGTACGCTACCCCGGCAATGAGCAGTTCTTC.

This rearrangement joins TRBV9 to TRBJ2-5; D gene uncertain. The CDR3 loop spans 14 amino acids. V lost 4 bases to trimming and J lost 2 bases, with 12 bases between them. Germline CDR1 reads SGDLS; CDR2 reads YYNGEE. CDR3 nucleotide sequence: TGTGCCAGCAGCACCCGGATGACACAAGAGACCCAGTACTTC. It translates to CASSTRMTQETQYF.

Ten or more counts support this clonotype. The V and J genes are TRBV7-3 and TRBJ2-3; the D is unclear. This CDR3 contains 14 residues. Trimming removed 3 bases at V and 0 bases at J, with 7 bases between. CDR1 and CDR2 (germline): SGHTA, FQGTGA. DNA of the CDR3: TGTGCCAGCAGCTTTAAATCTAGCACAGATACGCAGTATTTT. Protein product: CASSFKSSTDTQYF.

This clonotype was seen a few times. The chain combines TRBV6-1 with TRBJ1-4; the D gene is possibly TRBD1 (5 bases). V was shortened by 4 bases and J by 0 bases, with 9 bases between the two germline ends. The CDR3 length is 15 residues. Per germline, CDR1 MNHNS and CDR2 SASEGT. The CDR3 region has the DNA TGTGCCAGCAGTGCCAGGGTTTCAACTAATGAAAAACTGTTTTTT. Its translation is CASSARVSTNEKLFF.